These 9 T cell receptor beta chains were all obtained from the same sample, sequenced in a study of T cell repertoires and leukemia-associated antigens. One entry per CDR3 protein results from TCRdb running MiXCR on the 5' RACE reads. The sample includes 14,000 or so distinct CDR3 sequences, 30% to 40% of them seen just once. For these receptors, no antigen is known. The sequenced sample consisted of CD3+ T cells sorted from blood and cultured. These TCRs come from a female donor in good health.

This clonotype was observed a single time. The missing conserved phenylalanine or tryptophan at the end of this CDR3 makes a read error likely. The chain couples TRBV30 to TRBJ1-2; no reliable D call. Germline V lookup: CDR1 GTSNPN, CDR2 SVGIG (reference sequence). This CDR3 spans 13 amino acids. The CDR3 reads CARSPTEVDGYTS. The DNA of the CDR3 is TGTGCCCGGAGCCCAACCGAGGTGGATGGCTACACCTCC.

To note about this clonotype: One junction end disagrees with the germline gene, perhaps due to a read error. This rearrangement joins TRBV4-3 to TRBJ2-7, with 10 bases matching TRBD1. The CDR3 covers 16 residues. From germline, CDR1 is LGHNA and CDR2 YSLEER. CDR3 sequence: CASSQDEGTGAYVQYF. The CDR3 nucleotides read TGCGCCAGCAGCCAAGATGAAGGGACAGGGGCCTACGTGCAGTACTTT.

V and J are TRBV10-3 and TRBJ2-1, with 11 bases that match TRBD2. The CDR3 is 18 amino acids. V shed 10 bases, J shed 0 bases, and the junction held 14 bases outside the gene matches. Germline V gives CDR1 ENHRY, CDR2 SYGVKD. This CDR3 reads CATVSGTSGGSSYNEQFF. In nucleotides, the CDR3 is TGTGCCACAGTATCCGGGACTAGCGGAGGGAGCTCCTACAATGAGCAGTTCTTC.

This clonotype came up once. Because it lacks the conserved phenylalanine or tryptophan at the end, this CDR3 is likely a read error. It is unclear where the CDR3 begins or ends on the DNA, so no DNA is shown, and the CDR3 is as TCRdb lists it. The V gene is TRBV20-1, the J gene TRBJ2-5; TRBD1 is the table's D call, not checked against the DNA. From germline, CDR1 is DFQATT and CDR2 SNEGSKA (reference sequence). Ends included, the CDR3 has 14 residues. The CDR3 reads CSADGTGTRETQCI.

The chain has TRBV20-1 and TRBJ2-4; 11 positions match TRBD1. Losses at the gene ends were 6 bases for V and 8 bases for J; bases not matched to a gene: 15. The length of the CDR3 is 16 residues. The germline V gene encodes CDR1 DFQATT and CDR2 SNEGSKA (reference sequence). DNA for the CDR3: TGCAGTGCGTACCTCGGACAGGGGGCGTCAATCGACATTCAGTACTTC. This encodes CSAYLGQGASIDIQYF.

This clonotype is medium-sized (0.01 to 0.1%) within its sample. The CDR3 region is CSARRREYEQYF. For the CDR3, the DNA is TGCAGTGCTAGAAGACGGGAGTACGAGCAGTACTTC. The chain joins TRBV20-1 to TRBJ2-7; TRBD2 is a possible D gene (6 bases). CDR3 length equals 12 residues. V lost 2 bases to trimming and J lost 4 bases, with 9 bases between them. CDR1 is DFQATT, CDR2 SNEGSKA, per germline (reference sequence).

This clonotype appeared many times. V usage is TRBV27 and J usage is TRBJ2-1; TRBD2 matches 13 bases. V gave up 6 bases and J gave up 4 bases; unmatched junction bases: 3. From germline, CDR1 is MNHEY and CDR2 SMNVEV (reference sequence). The CDR3 is 15 residues long. The CDR3 sequence is CASSQTSGGYNEQFF. The CDR3 nucleotides read TGTGCCAGCAGCCAGACTAGCGGGGGGTACAATGAGCAGTTCTTC.

This clonotype was seen only a few times. This chain uses TRBV6-1 with TRBJ2-1; D possibly corresponds to TRBD1 (6 bases). Per the germline V gene, CDR1 is MNHNS and CDR2 is SASEGT. With 2 bases removed from V and 0 bases from J, the gap between germline ends came to 8 bases. The CDR3 has 15 amino acids. In DNA form, the CDR3 reads TGTGCCAGCAGTGAACTAGGGGGCTCCTACAATGAGCAGTTCTTC. This sequence encodes CASSELGGSYNEQFF.

This clonotype was seen only a few times. The J gene is TRBJ1-1, the V gene TRBV12-3 or TRBV12-4; no reliable D call. The germline V and J ends were trimmed by 5 bases and 1 base, with 8 bases remaining between them. The CDR3 extends over 13 amino acids. CDR3 protein: CASSVWQNTEAFF. For the CDR3, the DNA is TGTGCCAGCAGTGTGTGGCAGAACACTGAAGCTTTCTTT.